This TCR beta chain was sequenced for a study of blood T cell repertoires in COVID-19. Overall study: Sites across the United States, Italy and Spain contributed samples from acute and convalescent COVID-19. The cDNA or gDNA used as material had been derived from T cells, B-cell-depleted T cells, or PBMCs.

Germline values: CDR1 SGHTA, CDR2 FQGNSA. The CDR3 length is 15 residues. The ends lost 5 bases at V and 4 bases at J; junction bases unmatched: 7. Authors' methods: Amplifying reference gene primers gave estimates of nucleated cell counts. The repertoire was sequenced with immunoSEQ multiplex PCR; TCRdb's copy has only in-frame clones and lacks some. V, J and clone size are taken as reported in that table, and D and trimming were inferred from the DNA itself. Altogether roughly 50,000 clones are present, around 85% being singletons, with the ten largest covering about 2.9%. What was sequenced was peripheral blood. The rearrangement uses TRBV7-2 and TRBJ2-3; 9 bases are shared with TRBD2. This clonotype was obtained from a woman older than 75 with acute or convalescent COVID-19. In DNA, the CDR3 is TGTGCCAGCAGCCCCTGGACTAGCGTGGCAGATACGCAGTATTTT. This encodes CASSPWTSVADTQYF.